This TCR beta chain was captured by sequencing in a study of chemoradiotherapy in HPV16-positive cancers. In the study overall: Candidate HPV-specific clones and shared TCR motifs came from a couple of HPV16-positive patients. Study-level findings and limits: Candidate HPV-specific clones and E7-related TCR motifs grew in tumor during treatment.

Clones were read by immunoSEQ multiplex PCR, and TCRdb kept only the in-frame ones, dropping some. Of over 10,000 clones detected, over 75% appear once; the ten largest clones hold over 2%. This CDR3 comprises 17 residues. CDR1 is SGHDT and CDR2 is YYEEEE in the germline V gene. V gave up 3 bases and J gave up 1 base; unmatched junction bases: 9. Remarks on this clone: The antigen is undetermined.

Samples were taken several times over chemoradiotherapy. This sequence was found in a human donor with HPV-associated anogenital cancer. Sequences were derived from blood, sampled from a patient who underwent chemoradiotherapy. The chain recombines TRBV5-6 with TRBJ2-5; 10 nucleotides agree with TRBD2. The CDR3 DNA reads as TGTGCCAGCAGCTGGTACCCTAGCGGGGGTGCCCAAGAGACCCAGTACTTC. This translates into CASSWYPSGGAQETQYF.